This TCR beta chain was retrieved from a study of blood T cell repertoires in COVID-19. The protocol was immunoSEQ multiplex PCR, while the TCRdb copy is restricted to in-frame clones and leaves out a portion. This table has 140,000 or so clones, approximately 83% appearing once. Recruits, aged roughly 18 to 89 years, lived in around 24 US areas. Recovered participants had two consecutive negative NP/OP PCR tests, healthcare professional clearance, or symptom resolution. What was sequenced was PBMCs or T cells enriched from blood (not recorded which). This clonotype was obtained from a man aged 45-65 years who had recovered from COVID-19.

This CDR3 is CASGTGRTEAFF. CDR3 sequence (DNA): TGTGCCAGCGGGACAGGGCGGACTGAAGCTTTCTTT. The rearrangement uses TRBV12-3 or TRBV12-4 and TRBJ1-1; 9 bases line up with TRBD1. V gave up 8 bases and J gave up 5 bases; unmatched junction bases: 3. The CDR3 spans 12 residues.